This TCR beta chain was obtained from a study of T cell changes during pregnancy in multiple sclerosis. Trimming cost V 4 bases and J 2 bases, with 14 bases left between them. Germline assignment: CDR1 SSHAT and CDR2 FNYEAQ (reference sequence). There are 15 residues in the CDR3. Sequencing used immunoSEQ multiplex PCR; TCRdb keeps in-frame clones, though not all of them. The data show about 81,000 clones, 93% seen once. The receptor comes from a female donor in good health, enrolled as a control in a pregnancy study. The source material was peripheral blood, sampled in the third trimester of pregnancy. The chain joins TRBV7-7 to TRBJ2-5, with a weak D call TRBD2 (7 bases). CDR3 coding DNA: TGTGCCAGCAGCTCAGGACTAGGGGGGCAAGAGACCCAGTACTTC. Amino acids: CASSSGLGGQETQYF.